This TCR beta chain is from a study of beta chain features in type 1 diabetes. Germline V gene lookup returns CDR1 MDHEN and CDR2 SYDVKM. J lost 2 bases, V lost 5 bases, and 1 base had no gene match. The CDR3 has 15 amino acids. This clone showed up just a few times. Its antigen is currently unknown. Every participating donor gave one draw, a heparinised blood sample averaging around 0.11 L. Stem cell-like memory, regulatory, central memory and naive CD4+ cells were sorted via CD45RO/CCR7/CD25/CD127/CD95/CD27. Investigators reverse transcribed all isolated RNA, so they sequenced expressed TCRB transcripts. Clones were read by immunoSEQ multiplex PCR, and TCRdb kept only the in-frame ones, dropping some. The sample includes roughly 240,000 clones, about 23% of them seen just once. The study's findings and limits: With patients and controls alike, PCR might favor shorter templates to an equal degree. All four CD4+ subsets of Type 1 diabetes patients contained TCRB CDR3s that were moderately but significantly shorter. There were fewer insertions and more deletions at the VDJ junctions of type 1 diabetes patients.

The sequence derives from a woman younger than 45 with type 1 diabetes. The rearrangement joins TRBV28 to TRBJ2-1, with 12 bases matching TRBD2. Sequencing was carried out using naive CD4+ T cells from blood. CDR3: CASSLAGGPYNEQFF. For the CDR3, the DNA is TGTGCCAGCAGTCTAGCGGGAGGGCCCTACAATGAGCAGTTCTTC.